The present T cell receptor beta chain was sequenced within a study of T cells in Graves' hyperthyroidism and ophthalmopathy. The table lists this clonotype with many counts. This CDR3 is built from 15 residues. The germline V gene has CDR1 DFQATT and CDR2 SNEGSKA (reference sequence). V was clipped by 5 bases and J by 0 bases, with 16 bases between them. Active moderate-to-severe ophthalmopathy, Clinical Activity Score at least 3, NOSPECS at least 4, under 3 months' duration. Lactation, pregnancy, other autoimmune disease or uncontrolled infection excluded patients. Each diagnosis was grounded in clinical symptoms, serum thyroxine and TRAb, thyroid ultrasound, and orbital computed tomography. Amplification of TCR beta CDR3 regions used RNA as the template. Carried out on the TCR CDR3, a first-round RT-PCR used the HTBI primer set. TCRdb called the multiplex PCR reads again in MiXCR, with one record for every CDR3 protein. The sample carries roughly 520,000 distinct CDR3 sequences, approximately 25% recorded once.

Sequenced material: blood. This receptor was identified in a woman aged 25 to 39 with Graves' ophthalmopathy. The rearrangement uses TRBV20-1 and TRBJ1-1, with D perhaps TRBD1 (5 bases). As DNA, the CDR3 is TGCAGTGCTCCCTCCCCGACAGAGTTGAACACTGAAGCTTTCTTT. This codes for CSAPSPTELNTEAFF.